The entry below gives a single T cell receptor (beta chain) sequence along with its context. Its antigen remains unidentified. It was RNA transcripts that yielded the amplified TCR beta CDR3 regions. RT-PCR in the first round (using the HTBI primer set) targeted the TCR CDR3. TCRdb recomputed calls from the multiplex PCR reads with MiXCR, one row per CDR3 protein. Of hundreds of thousands of distinct CDR3 sequences in the sample, about 20% were seen once. CDR1 and CDR2 from the germline V gene are SGDLS and YYNGEE. With 0 bases removed from V and 0 bases from J, the gap between germline ends came to 10 bases. The CDR3 extends over 16 amino acids. The sample is drawn from a study of T cells in Graves' hyperthyroidism and ophthalmopathy. General observations from the study: The model foresaw ophthalmopathy a median roughly 6.6 months prior to onset.

The diagnostic basis comprised clinical symptoms, serum thyroxine and TRAb, thyroid ultrasound and orbital computed tomography. Specimen: blood. The clonotype was recovered from a woman aged 70-85 years with Graves' ophthalmopathy. The chain has TRBV9 and TRBJ2-4; D may be TRBD1 or TRBD2 (6 bases each). The CDR3 coding sequence is TGTGCCAGCAGCGTAGGTCCGGGGGCAGCCAAAAACATTCAGTACTTC. It translates to CASSVGPGAAKNIQYF.